This TCR beta chain was recorded in a study of blood T cell repertoires in COVID-19. Study-level information: Whether acute or convalescent, the COVID-19 samples came from the United States, Italy and Spain. Nucleic acid was either cDNA or gDNA, and it came from T cells, B-cell-depleted T cells, or PBMCs.

Method: immunoSEQ multiplex PCR; TCRdb's copy keeps in-frame clones and lacks some. The sample lists about 400,000 clones; 89% were seen once. Per germline, CDR1 SNHLY and CDR2 FYNNEI. The length of the CDR3 is 19 residues. V dropped 2 bases and J dropped 0 bases, with 20 bases sitting between them. This chain uses TRBV2 with TRBJ1-3; weak D call: TRBD1 (6 bases). The receptor was isolated from a man aged 35-49 years with acute or convalescent COVID-19. Sequenced input: peripheral blood. CDR3 sequence: CASSEPKGITGSSGNTIYF. CDR3 sequence (DNA): TGTGCCAGCAGTGAACCAAAGGGGATTACAGGGAGCTCTGGAAACACCATATATTTT.